This T cell receptor beta chain derives from a study of identical twins. About this clonotype: Antigen specificity is unknown.

Template switching added a universal primer binding site, and final cDNA carried unique molecular identifiers. A single record per CDR3 protein comes from TCRdb applying MiXCR to the 5' RACE reads. The sample includes about 340,000 distinct CDR3 sequences, approximately 13% of them seen just once. Points from the study as a whole: Whereas memory repertoires showed no such difference, abundant cord blood beta clonotypes carried fewer insertions. The models gave estimates that fell short of the out-of-frame TCR alpha sharing seen in monozygotic twins.

The ends were cut back, 2 bases at V and 1 base at J, with 11 bases in the middle. CDR1 is MDHEN, CDR2 SYDVKM, per germline. The CDR3 length is 16 residues. All donors comprised healthy Caucasians. Separately, the same data were catalogued under a study of yellow fever vaccine responses in identical twins.

This chain connects TRBV28 to TRBJ2-2, with a possible D match to TRBD2 (6 bases). The receptor's source is a woman aged 18 to 35 in good health. Material for sequencing was CD8+ T cells sorted from blood. The CDR3 loop reads CASSLGIGGNTGELFF. Written as DNA, the CDR3 is TGTGCCAGCAGTTTAGGAATCGGGGGGAACACCGGGGAGCTGTTTTTT. Full variable domain (missing parts from reference TRBV28 and TRBJ2-2): DVKVTQSSRYLVKRTGEKVFLECVQDMDHENMFWYRQDPGLGLRLIYFSYDVKMKEKGDIPEGYSVSREKKERFSLILESASTNQTSMYLCASSLGIGGNTGELFFGEGSRLTVL.